This TCR beta chain is from a study of blood T cells in healthy people across ages. The length of the CDR3 is 13 residues. The germline gives CDR1 DFQATT, CDR2 SNEGSKA (reference sequence). Through a sample-barcoded 5' primer and a J-beta primer mix, a second PCR was run for roughly 6 to 12 cycles. Each CDR3 protein is one row after TCRdb ran MiXCR on the 5' RACE reads. The table has some 560,000 distinct CDR3 sequences, about 26% seen once. Donor samples were obtained from healthy Caucasian individuals from Russia, aged about 6 to 95. The same data also contributed to another study, on T cells of mothers and their children.

This receptor was taken from a boy aged 2 to 9 in good health. Sequencing input: blood. V gene TRBV20-1 combines with J gene TRBJ2-5, with 8 bases matching TRBD1. The J call is in doubt because the DNA end fits TRBJ2-7 better. The CDR3 nucleotides are TGCAGTGCTAGATTGGGACAGGTCTACGAGCAGTACTTC. Its translation: CSARLGQVYEQYF.